This TCR beta chain came from a study of blood T cell repertoires in COVID-19. Study at large: Some COVID-19 samples were acute and others convalescent; all came from the United States, Italy and Spain.

Original processing methods: Reference gene primer amplification in the assay estimated nucleated cell counts. Generated by immunoSEQ multiplex PCR, the TCRdb table keeps only in-frame clones and is missing some. V and J calls and clone size are copied from that table; D and trimming were computed from the DNA. Among approximately 75,000 clones listed, roughly 86% were seen once. V lost 7 bases, J lost 7 bases, and 14 bases lay in between. Germline V gene sequence: CDR1 MNHEY, CDR2 SVGAGI. The length of the CDR3 is 14 residues. This sequence originates from a middle-aged man with acute or convalescent COVID-19. The sequencing sample was made of peripheral blood. The chain recombines TRBV6-5 with TRBJ1-6; tentative D call: TRBD1 (6 bases). The CDR3 region is CASTAGTTNSPLHF. The CDR3 nucleotides read TGTGCCAGCACCGCCGGGACAACGAATTCACCCCTCCACTTT.